Each of the 23 T cell receptor beta chains below was sequenced from the same sample in a study of cytomegalovirus exposure and HLA in healthy donors. PCR employed 60 Vbeta and 13 Jbeta primers. The table came from immunoSEQ multiplex PCR; TCRdb's copy has only in-frame clones and leaves some out. The sample yields 110,000 or so clones, 67% seen once. Sequencing used PBMCs. These receptors came from a man between 18 and 35 years old in good health and CMV-seropositive.

In this sample, this clone turned up a few times. The rearrangement joins TRBV7-9 to TRBJ2-5; D possibly corresponds to TRBD2 (5 bases). V was trimmed by 7 bases and J by 3 bases, leaving 12 bases between them. CDR3 size: 13 residues. The germline gives CDR1 SEHNR, CDR2 FQNEAQ (reference sequence). The CDR3 coding sequence is TGTGCCAGCATCCAAGTGGGAGAAGAGACCCAGTACTTC. Encoded protein: CASIQVGEETQYF.

This clone was detected only once. This chain links TRBV18 with TRBJ2-5; a weak D match, TRBD1 (5 bases). Germline lookup yields CDR1 KGHSH and CDR2 LQKENI. The CDR3 runs 12 residues. Between the trimmed V and J ends, which lost 3 bases and 8 bases, there was a span of 10 bases. DNA for the CDR3: TGTGCCAGCTCACCTCTTGGACATACCCAGTACTTC. This translates into CASSPLGHTQYF.

J is TRBJ1-1 and V is TRBV6-4; D call uncertain. CDR1 and CDR2 from the germline V gene are MRHNA and SNTAGT. Trimming removed 5 bases at V and 0 bases at J, with 13 bases between. CDR3 size: 15 residues. CDR3 region: CASSPSRVMNTEAFF. The CDR3 DNA follows: TGTGCCAGCAGTCCCTCGAGGGTTATGAACACTGAAGCTTTCTTT.

The genes are TRBV13 and TRBJ2-5; 14 nucleotides line up with TRBD2. The CDR3 consists of 16 residues. The V gene end was trimmed by 5 bases and the J gene end by 2 bases; junction bases not matched to a gene: 4. In germline, CDR1 is PRHDT, CDR2 FYEKMQ (reference sequence). CDR3 loop: CASSPGLAGGQETQYF. Here the CDR3 DNA reads TGTGCCAGCAGCCCTGGACTAGCGGGGGGACAAGAGACCCAGTACTTC.

This clone was detected only a few times. The gene calls are TRBV7-6 and TRBJ2-7; no firm D call. CDR1 and CDR2 (germline): SGHVS, FNYEAQ. The CDR3 covers 14 residues. The ends were cut back, 7 bases at V and 0 bases at J, with 13 bases in the middle. The CDR3 DNA is TGTGCCAGCACCCCAAGGCGGAGCTCCTACGAGCAGTACTTC. Amino acid sequence: CASTPRRSSYEQYF.

The chain links TRBV5-6 to TRBJ2-5; perhaps TRBD2 as D (6 bases). The V end lost 7 bases, the J end lost 5 bases, and 15 bases lay between the germline ends. CDR3 length: 13 amino acids. Germline V gene sequence: CDR1 SGHDT, CDR2 YYEEEE. CDR3 DNA sequence: TGTGCCAGCCACTGGAGGGTGGCTGAGACCCAGTACTTC. Encoded protein: CASHWRVAETQYF.

The chain joins TRBV5-6 to TRBJ1-4, with a weak D call TRBD1 (6 bases). Looked up from germline, CDR1 is SGHDT and CDR2 is YYEEEE. The CDR3 consists of 17 residues. Trimming pared 4 bases from V and 0 bases from J, leaving 16 bases between. The chain's CDR3 is CASSLTGRGATNEKLFF. The CDR3 coding sequence is TGTGCCAGCAGCCTCACAGGGAGAGGGGCAACTAATGAAAAACTGTTTTTT.

The rearrangement joins TRBV2 to TRBJ2-2; TRBD1 aligns across 10 bases. There are 15 residues in the CDR3. Germline assignment: CDR1 SNHLY and CDR2 FYNNEI. J gave up 5 bases and V 7 bases, and 7 bases lay outside the gene matches. The CDR3 DNA sequence: TGTGCCAGCACCCCGGGACAGGGGAGGACCGGGGAGCTGTTTTTT. Its protein product is CASTPGQGRTGELFF. Drawing the rest from reference TRBV2 and TRBJ2-2, the complete variable domain is EPEVTQTPSHQVTQMGQEVILRCVPISNHLYFYWYRQILGQKVEFLVSFYNNEISEKSEIFDDQFSVERPDGSNFTLKIRSTKLEDSAMYFCASTPGQGRTGELFFGEGSRLTVL.

The rearrangement joins TRBV5-1 to TRBJ2-3; 8 bases match TRBD2. Germline CDR1 is SGHRS and CDR2 is YFSETQ. Trimming took 2 bases from V and 5 from J; bases not matched to a gene: 4. The CDR3 runs 14 residues. CDR3 nucleotides: TGCGCCAGCAGCTTCGGGGGGGTTGGAGATACGCAGTATTTT. Protein sequence: CASSFGGVGDTQYF.

This clone was found a few times. The V gene is TRBV19, the J gene TRBJ1-1, with D perhaps matching TRBD1 (5 bases). The germline V and J ends were trimmed by 3 bases and 6 bases, with 14 bases remaining between them. Germline CDR1 and CDR2: LNHDA and SQIVND (reference sequence). The CDR3 covers 14 residues. CDR3 loop: CASSMGPREAEAFF. DNA of the CDR3: TGTGCCAGTAGTATGGGACCAAGGGAGGCTGAAGCTTTCTTT.

The genes are TRBV25-1 and TRBJ1-3; D gene unclear. The germline CDR1 and CDR2 sequences are MGHDK and SYGVNS. The CDR3 is 13 residues long. V was trimmed by 5 bases and J by 8 bases, leaving 13 bases between them. DNA of the CDR3: TGTGCCAGCAGTTACGGAGGGTCCCACACCATATATTTT. Amino acid sequence: CASSYGGSHTIYF. The full variable domain, with the rest looked up from reference TRBV25-1 and TRBJ1-3, is EADIYQTPRYLVIGTGKKITLECSQTMGHDKMYWYQQDPGMELHLIHYSYGVNSTEKGDLSSESTVSRIRTEHFPLTLESARPSHTSQYLCASSYGGSHTIYFGEGSWLTVV.

This clone showed up just a few times. The chain uses TRBV5-4 and TRBJ2-1; TRBD2 matches 8 bases. This CDR3 has 15 amino acids. From germline, CDR1 is SGHNT and CDR2 YYREEE (reference sequence). V was pared by 5 bases and J by 0 bases, with 4 bases of the junction left unmatched. DNA of the CDR3: TGTGCCAGCAGGGTAGCGGGGAGCTCCTACAATGAGCAGTTCTTC. Its protein product is CASRVAGSSYNEQFF.

The chain combines TRBV5-1 with TRBJ2-7, with TRBD1 as a possible D gene (7 bases). Per the germline V gene, CDR1 is SGHRS and CDR2 is YFSETQ. CDR3 size: 16 residues. Trimming stripped 0 bases from V and 2 bases from J, with 15 bases between. CDR3 region: CASSLDTSGGTYEQYF. DNA of the CDR3: TGCGCCAGCAGCTTGGATACGTCAGGGGGGACCTACGAGCAGTACTTC.

The V and J genes are TRBV6-5 and TRBJ1-1; tentatively, D is TRBD1 (5 bases). V shed 2 bases and J shed 6 bases, with 13 bases lying between them. Germline values: CDR1 MNHEY, CDR2 SVGAGI. CDR3 length equals 14 residues. CDR3 sequence reads: CASSYHPQAPEAFF. The CDR3 DNA follows: TGTGCCAGCAGTTACCATCCACAGGCCCCTGAAGCTTTCTTT.

This sequence joins TRBV6-5 and TRBJ1-6, with TRBD1 as a possible D gene (6 bases). The germline V gene has CDR1 MNHEY and CDR2 SVGAGI. The CDR3 runs 14 residues. Trimming removed 7 bases at V and 7 bases at J, with 14 bases between. The CDR3 region has the DNA TGTGCCAGCACCCAACAGGGTGAGAATTCACCCCTCCACTTT. Encoded protein: CASTQQGENSPLHF.

Only a few counts were recorded for this clone. The chain employs TRBV28 and TRBJ1-6; TRBD1 matches 7 bases. The CDR3 is 19 amino acids. J gave up 9 bases and V 1 base, and 18 bases lay outside the gene matches. The germline V gene has CDR1 MDHEN and CDR2 SYDVKM. In nucleotides, the CDR3 is TGTGCCAGCAGTTTATTGCGTCTCGACAGGGATGAATATCGTTCACCCCTCCACTTT. It encodes CASSLLRLDRDEYRSPLHF.

The J gene is TRBJ1-6, the V gene TRBV27, with TRBD1 matching over 11 bases. From germline, CDR1 is MNHEY and CDR2 SMNVEV (reference sequence). The V segment lost 5 bases and the J segment 10 bases; nucleotides outside the gene matches: 7. This CDR3 has 15 amino acids. The CDR3 DNA reads TGTGCCAGCAGTCCCGGGACAGGGGGTGTCTCACCCCTCCACTTT. Protein: CASSPGTGGVSPLHF.

V is TRBV9 and J is TRBJ2-7; D call uncertain. The length of the CDR3 is 14 residues. Germline CDR1 is SGDLS and CDR2 is YYNGEE. V was shortened by 4 bases and J by 1 base, with 12 bases between the two germline ends. The CDR3 nucleotides are TGTGCCAGCAGCCCAAGCCCCAGGTCCTACGAGCAGTACTTC. It codes for CASSPSPRSYEQYF.

This clone came up once. The chain carries TRBV27 and TRBJ1-4; D perhaps matches TRBD1 (5 bases). The CDR3 length is 16 residues. The germline V gene has CDR1 MNHEY and CDR2 SMNVEV (reference sequence). Trimming shortened V by 2 bases and J by 4 bases, and 14 bases separated the two germline ends. CDR3 sequence (DNA): TGTGCCAGCAGTTTACCGGTGGGGCTAGTTAATGAAAAACTGTTTTTT. Protein: CASSLPVGLVNEKLFF.

This chain joins TRBV28 and TRBJ1-2; 9 bases align to TRBD1. The CDR3 covers 13 residues. The V gene's germline CDR1 is MDHEN and CDR2 SYDVKM. With 2 bases clipped from V and 8 bases from J, the junction kept 3 bases outside the gene matches. The CDR3 DNA sequence: TGTGCCAGCAGTTTAACGGACAGGGGAGGCTACACCTTC. Its protein is CASSLTDRGGYTF.

The chain uses TRBV7-7 and TRBJ2-3, with 13 bases fitting TRBD2. The V segment lost 4 bases and the J segment 1 base; nucleotides outside the gene matches: 2. The germline V gene encodes CDR1 SSHAT and CDR2 FNYEAQ (reference sequence). The CDR3 contains 16 residues. CDR3 loop: CASSSGLAGGTDTQYF. DNA of the CDR3: TGTGCCAGCAGCTCCGGACTAGCGGGGGGCACAGATACGCAGTATTTT.

This chain links TRBV5-1 with TRBJ2-3; possibly TRBD1 for D (6 bases). Germline loops: CDR1 SGHRS, CDR2 YFSETQ. Trimming stripped 5 bases from V and 0 bases from J, with 10 bases between. The CDR3 spans 14 residues. The chain's CDR3 is CASRWDTSTDTQYF. Written as DNA, the CDR3 is TGCGCCAGCAGATGGGACACAAGCACAGATACGCAGTATTTT.

This chain's CDR3 is CASSGQSRYGGDIQYF. The DNA of the CDR3 is TGTGCCAGCAGCGGCCAAAGCCGATACGGAGGCGACATTCAGTACTTC. The genes are TRBV9 and TRBJ2-4, with D tentatively TRBD2 (5 bases). The ends were cut back, 3 bases at V and 8 bases at J, with 21 bases in the middle. The CDR3 covers 16 residues. The germline CDR1 and CDR2 sequences are SGDLS and YYNGEE.